Following are 16 T cell receptor beta chains from one sample sequenced in a study of a mutant IDH1 vaccine in newly diagnosed glioma. Noted time point: baseline, week 1 (first vaccination visit). Described treatment: pre-vaccination baseline after standard-of-care therapy. Clones were sequenced by immunoSEQ multiplex PCR, and TCRdb holds only the in-frame ones, with some missing. The sample lists around 17,000 clones, nearly 97% occurring once. Here the sequenced sample was peripheral blood mononuclear cells (PBMCs), taken from a glioma patient treated with radiotherapy, temozolomide or both. The receptors were sampled from a woman between 18 and 29 years old with glioma. Some clones in this sample may be carry-over from other donors' samples.

This chain links TRBV28 with TRBJ2-7; the D gene is possibly TRBD2 (5 bases). CDR3 length equals 14 residues. Trimming removed 6 bases at V and 3 bases at J, with 15 bases between. CDR1 and CDR2 from the germline V gene are MDHEN and SYDVKM. CDR3 bases: TGTGCCAGCAGGGGAGACCTGGGATACTACGAGCAGTACTTC. It codes for CASRGDLGYYEQYF.

The rearrangement links TRBV27 to TRBJ2-7; TRBD2 matches at 8 bases. Germline lookup yields CDR1 MNHEY and CDR2 SMNVEV (reference sequence). V was pared by 3 bases and J by 6 bases, with 4 bases of the junction left unmatched. This CDR3 region has 13 residues. CDR3 protein: CASSFGGGLEQYF. The DNA for the CDR3 is TGTGCCAGCAGTTTCGGGGGGGGCCTCGAGCAGTACTTC.

The genes are TRBV25-1 and TRBJ1-2, with D hard to call. The length of the CDR3 is 13 residues. V was shortened by 6 bases and J by 1 base, with 9 bases between the two germline ends. Germline V gene sequence: CDR1 MGHDK, CDR2 SYGVNS. CDR3 nucleotides: TGTGCCAGCAGGGAAGGGCTTAACTATGGCTACACCTTC. Translated: CASREGLNYGYTF.

The rearrangement links TRBV5-1 to TRBJ2-7; possible D gene TRBD1, 5 bases. V was trimmed by 0 bases and J by 0 bases, leaving 10 bases between them. Germline-derived CDR1 and CDR2 are SGHRS and YFSETQ. The CDR3 spans 15 residues. The CDR3 coding sequence is TGCGCCAGCAGCTTGGCCGTAGACAGCTCCTACGAGCAGTACTTC. The encoded protein is CASSLAVDSSYEQYF.

The rearrangement links TRBV9 to TRBJ2-2; D unclear. V was cut by 3 bases and J by 13 bases, with 10 bases left in between. This CDR3 region has 11 residues. Per germline, CDR1 SGDLS and CDR2 YYNGEE. As DNA, the CDR3 is TGTGCCAGCAGCGCTCCCGGAAGGCTGTTTTTT. Translating gives CASSAPGRLFF. The variable domain in full, with the rest retrieved from reference TRBV9 and TRBJ2-2, is DSGVTQTPKHLITATGQRVTLRCSPRSGDLSVYWYQQSLDQGLQFLIQYYNGEERAKGNILERFSAQQFPDLHSELNLSSLELGDSALYFCASSAPGRLFFGEGSRLTVL.

The chain has TRBV13 and TRBJ1-2, with 10 bases aligning to TRBD1. This CDR3 comprises 14 residues. Germline CDR1 is PRHDT and CDR2 is FYEKMQ (reference sequence). The ends lost 4 bases at V and 7 bases at J; junction bases unmatched: 6. CDR3 coding DNA: TGTGCCAGCAGCTCCCTCGACAGGGGGCCTGGCTACACCTTC. Its protein is CASSSLDRGPGYTF.

The chain couples TRBV7-6 to TRBJ2-7; TRBD2 matches at 12 bases. This CDR3 spans 17 amino acids. CDR1 is SGHVS and CDR2 is FNYEAQ in the germline V gene. J gave up 1 base and V 2 bases, and 6 bases lay outside the gene matches. CDR3 nucleotides: TGTGCCAGCAGCTTACTAGCGGGGGGGCCAAAGTCCTACGAGCAGTACTTC. It codes for CASSLLAGGPKSYEQYF.

CDR3 sequence: CSALVSSGRDTGELFF. CDR3 coding DNA: TGCAGCGCCCTCGTGAGTAGCGGGAGGGACACCGGGGAGCTGTTTTTT. The chain combines TRBV29-1 with TRBJ2-2; 11 bases fit TRBD2. This CDR3 has 16 residues. The V gene end was trimmed by 7 bases and the J gene end by 3 bases; junction bases not matched to a gene: 10. Looked up from germline, CDR1 is SQVTM and CDR2 is ANQGSEA.

This clone was seen only once. The rearrangement links TRBV19 to TRBJ2-5, with TRBD1 matching 8 bases. Germline CDR1 LNHDA, CDR2 SQIVND (reference sequence). This CDR3 contains 14 residues. J was trimmed by 5 bases and V by 6 bases; bases with no gene match: 8. The CDR3 is CASSLRQGRETQYF. The CDR3 DNA follows: TGTGCCAGTAGCTTACGACAGGGGAGGGAGACCCAGTACTTC.

V is TRBV14 and J is TRBJ1-2, with D unresolved. The V end lost 1 base, the J end lost 4 bases, and 7 bases lay between the germline ends. Germline V lookup: CDR1 SGHDN, CDR2 FVKESK. The CDR3 has 13 amino acids. CDR3 bases: TGTGCCAGCAGCCAAGTCCCTAGCTATGGCTACACCTTC. This encodes CASSQVPSYGYTF.

This chain uses TRBV28 with TRBJ2-1; 14 positions match TRBD2. The J segment lost 6 bases and the V segment lost 7 bases, leaving 5 bases of the junction unmatched. Germline V gene data show CDR1 as MDHEN and CDR2 as SYDVKM. This CDR3 contains 15 residues. CDR3 DNA sequence: TGTGCCAGCACCACGGGACTAGCGGGAGTCAATGAGCAGTTCTTC. This gives the protein CASTTGLAGVNEQFF. The variable domain in full, completed from reference TRBV28 and TRBJ2-1, reads DVKVTQSSRYLVKRTGEKVFLECVQDMDHENMFWYRQDPGLGLRLIYFSYDVKMKEKGDIPEGYSVSREKKERFSLILESASTNQTSMYLCASTTGLAGVNEQFFGPGTRLTVL.

The chain joins TRBV6-4 to TRBJ2-3; 9 bases map to TRBD2. This CDR3 is 15 amino acids long. Germline V gene data show CDR1 as MRHNA and CDR2 as SNTAGT. V lost 4 bases and J lost 4; bases outside the gene matches: 6. The DNA for the CDR3 is TGTGCCAGCAGTGTGGGGGGACTAGCATCAGATACGCAGTATTTT. As protein: CASSVGGLASDTQYF.

This clone was found a few times. The chain combines TRBV4-3 with TRBJ1-2, with a weak D call TRBD1 (6 bases). Trimming removed 4 bases at V and 4 bases at J, with 13 bases between. Germline V CDR1 and CDR2: LGHNA, YSLEER. The CDR3 extends over 14 amino acids. The CDR3 spells CASSRFEGGYGYTF. In DNA form, the CDR3 reads TGCGCCAGCAGCCGTTTTGAAGGGGGCTATGGCTACACCTTC.

The chain links TRBV23-1 to TRBJ1-4, with 8 bases that match TRBD1. TRBV23-1 is marked as an open reading frame, function uncertain. The length of the CDR3 is 16 residues. Trimming took 2 bases from V and 13 from J; bases not matched to a gene: 15. The CDR3 spells CASSQGGGRQGKRLFF. In DNA form, the CDR3 reads TGCGCCAGCAGTCAAGGGGGAGGGCGACAGGGGAAAAGACTGTTTTTT.

This chain links TRBV6-6 with TRBJ1-2; 7 bases map to TRBD1. Looked up from germline, CDR1 is MNHNY and CDR2 is SVGAGI (reference sequence). V trimming: 6 bases; J trimming: 0 bases; junction bases outside the gene matches: 4. The CDR3 runs 14 residues. CDR3 sequence: CASRAGQTNYGYTF. CDR3 coding DNA: TGTGCCAGCAGAGCGGGACAGACTAACTATGGCTACACCTTC.

The chain uses TRBV4-1 and TRBJ2-1; 12 bases map to TRBD2. Germline CDR1 reads MGHRA; CDR2 reads YSYEKL. This CDR3 comprises 16 residues. The trim removed 4 bases at V and 1 base at J, leaving 2 bases unmatched. The CDR3 bases are TGCGCCAGCAGCCGCCTAGCGGGGGGGTCCTACAATGAGCAGTTCTTC. Translated: CASSRLAGGSYNEQFF.